This TCR beta chain is from a study of blood T cell repertoires in COVID-19. Study-wide background: T cells, B-cell-depleted T cells, or PBMCs supplied cDNA or gDNA.

Under the authors' procedure: It was from reference gene primer amplification that nucleated cell counts were estimated. Method: immunoSEQ multiplex PCR; TCRdb's copy keeps in-frame clones and lacks some. D and trimming come from the DNA, and the V and J calls and clone size come from that table. The table records 300,000 to 350,000 clones, roughly nine tenths of them present only once. The CDR3 has 14 amino acids. CDR1 and CDR2 from the germline V gene are SGHNT and YYREEE (reference sequence). V lost 4 bases and J 0 bases, leaving 10 bases between the germline ends. The sequence was collected from a woman in her thirties who had recovered from COVID-19. This chain connects TRBV5-4 to TRBJ2-5, with D uncertain. Sequenced sample: PBMCs or T cells enriched from blood (not recorded which). CDR3 in amino acids: CASSLTGDQETQYF. The CDR3 DNA follows: TGTGCCAGCAGCCTAACTGGAGACCAAGAGACCCAGTACTTC.